The next 29 T cell receptor beta chains were all read from a single sample in a study of blood T cell repertoires in COVID-19 (dated by TCRdb to 2020 to 2021). The library was made by the immunoSEQ multiplex PCR assay. TCRdb holds this immuneACCESS table with in-frame rearrangements only. Some clones are missing; in checked studies, unresolved V genes explain under half, and the rest has no known cause. The sample table holds about 400,000 clones, of which 70% to 90% were seen once. Roughly 1.9% of the sample belongs to the ten largest clones. Sequenced: PBMCs or T cells enriched from blood (not recorded which). The source of these receptors is a woman aged 18-30 years with acute COVID-19.

The J gene is TRBJ1-5, the V gene TRBV28; possible D gene TRBD1, 6 bases. The CDR3 length is 17 residues. With 5 bases removed from V and 1 base from J, the gap between germline ends came to 18 bases. From germline, CDR1 is MDHEN and CDR2 SYDVKM. In DNA, the CDR3 is TGTGCCAGCAGTGGGGGACAAGCGTTGCGAAGCAATCAGCCCCAGCATTTT. Its translation: CASSGGQALRSNQPQHF.

The sample holds many counts of this clone. The CDR3 nucleotides are TGTGCCAGCAGCCAATCAGGGGGCGTTTCACCCCTCCACTTT. Translating it yields CASSQSGGVSPLHF. This chain uses TRBV14 with TRBJ1-6; 8 nucleotides agree with TRBD1. V was clipped by 2 bases and J by 9 bases; unmatched bases: 3. This CDR3 is built from 14 residues. The germline gives CDR1 SGHDN, CDR2 FVKESK.

The CDR3 nucleotides read TGCAGCGTTGAACCCCGGAGCGGCGGCCAGTACCAAGAGACCCAGTACTTC. Amino acids: CSVEPRSGGQYQETQYF. This chain joins TRBV29-1 and TRBJ2-5, with D perhaps TRBD2 (5 bases). The germline CDR1 and CDR2 sequences are SQVTM and ANQGSEA. This CDR3 contains 17 residues. V dropped 2 bases and J dropped 0 bases, with 19 bases sitting between them.

In its sample, this clone was seen a few times. Within the sample, other DNA sequences also encode this same CDR3. J is TRBJ1-5 and V is TRBV2; possibly TRBD1 for D (5 bases). This CDR3 is built from 14 residues. Germline CDR1 SNHLY, CDR2 FYNNEI. Trimming pared 3 bases from V and 5 bases from J, leaving 11 bases between. The DNA for the CDR3 is TGTGCCAGCAGTGAGGGGCAGGGTGATCAGCCCCAGCATTTT. This gives the protein CASSEGQGDQPQHF.

The rearrangement joins TRBV4-3 to TRBJ2-1; 13 nucleotides match TRBD2. The CDR3 loop spans 18 amino acids. Trimming removed 4 bases from V and 0 bases from J; junction bases left unmatched: 6. The V gene's germline CDR1 is LGHNA and CDR2 YSLEER. The CDR3 DNA reads as TGCGCCAGCAGCCTCGGGACTAGCGGGACCAGCTCCTACAATGAGCAGTTCTTC. Protein: CASSLGTSGTSSYNEQFF.

The rearrangement uses TRBV4-3 and TRBJ2-1; D is perhaps TRBD1 (5 bases). The CDR3 has 15 residues. Germline V gene lookup returns CDR1 LGHNA and CDR2 YSLEER. Trimming cost V 0 bases and J 3 bases, with 9 bases left between them. CDR3 coding DNA: TGCGCCAGCAGCCAAGAACAGGCCCTCTACAATGAGCAGTTCTTC. Encoded protein: CASSQEQALYNEQFF.

There are a few counts of this clone. The rearrangement uses TRBV7-2 and TRBJ1-5; 7 positions match TRBD1. V dropped 5 bases and J dropped 3; count of bases not matched to a gene: 10. Germline V gene lookup returns CDR1 SGHTA and CDR2 FQGNSA. The CDR3 has 16 amino acids. The CDR3 DNA sequence: TGTGCCAGCAGCCTACAACAGGGGATGAACAATCAGCCCCAGCATTTT. Translating gives CASSLQQGMNNQPQHF.

The chain is built from TRBV14 and TRBJ2-7; the D gene is possibly TRBD2 (6 bases). V gave up 4 bases and J gave up 1 base, with 14 bases separating them. Germline CDR1 is SGHDN and CDR2 is FVKESK. The CDR3 covers 15 residues. DNA for the CDR3: TGTGCCAGCAGCCCCCGGGGAGGTAATTCCTACGAGCAGTACTTC. This encodes CASSPRGGNSYEQYF. The whole variable domain, filled in from reference TRBV14 and TRBJ2-7, reads EAGVTQFPSHSVIEKGQTVTLRCDPISGHDNLYWYRRVMGKEIKFLLHFVKESKQDESGMPNNRFLAERTGGTYSTLKVQPAELEDSGVYFCASSPRGGNSYEQYFGPGTRLTVT.

The V gene is TRBV6-4, the J gene TRBJ2-1; 9 positions agree with TRBD1. The germline CDR1 and CDR2 sequences are MRHNA and SNTAGT. The junction had 7 bases not matched to a gene; V was cut back by 6 bases and J by 7 bases. The CDR3 sequence is 14 residues long. CDR3: CASSIGQGFNEQFF. CDR3 nucleotides: TGTGCCAGCAGCATCGGACAGGGGTTTAATGAGCAGTTCTTC.

This sequence joins TRBV4-1 and TRBJ2-3, with D possibly matching TRBD1 (6 bases). Per the germline V gene, CDR1 is MGHRA and CDR2 is YSYEKL. The V gene lost 1 base and the J gene lost 2 bases, with 19 bases spanning the gap. The CDR3 length is 18 residues. The CDR3 protein is CASSQAQRYEGVTDTQYF. Here the CDR3 DNA reads TGCGCCAGCAGCCAAGCCCAACGATATGAGGGGGTCACAGATACGCAGTATTTT.

The CDR3 is CASSLLTVGSPLHF. Here the CDR3 DNA reads TGTGCCAGCAGCTTACTGACAGTAGGTTCACCCCTCCACTTT. V usage is TRBV7-2 and J usage is TRBJ1-6, with a tentative D call TRBD1 (5 bases). This CDR3 is built from 14 residues. Germline V lookup: CDR1 SGHTA, CDR2 FQGNSA. V gave up 2 bases and J gave up 9 bases, with 11 bases separating them.

The V gene is TRBV6-5, the J gene TRBJ2-7; 7 bases are a match to TRBD1. Germline-derived CDR1 and CDR2 are MNHEY and SVGAGI. The CDR3 runs to 15 residues. V was pared by 3 bases and J by 3 bases, with 8 bases of the junction left unmatched. CDR3 residues: CASSYSGTASYEQYF. The CDR3 DNA reads TGTGCCAGCAGTTATTCCGGGACAGCGAGCTACGAGCAGTACTTC.

The chain has TRBV29-1 and TRBJ2-1; 10 bases line up with TRBD1. V trimming: 5 bases; J trimming: 1 base; junction bases outside the gene matches: 2. The germline V gene has CDR1 SQVTM and CDR2 ANQGSEA. This CDR3 is built from 14 residues. CDR3 DNA sequence: TGCAGCGTTTCGGGACAGGGGTCCTACAATGAGCAGTTCTTC. Protein sequence: CSVSGQGSYNEQFF.

The gene calls are TRBV7-8 and TRBJ1-2; D is possibly TRBD1 (5 bases). This CDR3 region has 15 residues. Germline assignment: CDR1 SGHVS and CDR2 FQNEAQ. Trimming shortened V by 3 bases and J by 0 bases, and 11 bases separated the two germline ends. CDR3: CASSLSTVANYGYTF. The DNA of the CDR3 is TGTGCCAGCAGCTTGTCGACAGTAGCTAACTATGGCTACACCTTC.

The chain carries TRBV5-5 and TRBJ1-2, with TRBD1 as a possible D gene (6 bases). V was cut by 4 bases and J by 4 bases, with 17 bases left in between. CDR1 and CDR2 from the germline V gene are SGHKS and YYEKEE (reference sequence). This CDR3 spans 15 amino acids. CDR3 bases: TGTGCCAGCAGCGCACAGGGTTACGTTGGCTATGGCTACACCTTC. As protein: CASSAQGYVGYGYTF.

The chain carries TRBV14 and TRBJ2-1, with a tentative D call TRBD1 (5 bases). Trimming stripped 1 base from V and 10 bases from J, with 17 bases between. The CDR3 has 15 amino acids. Germline-derived CDR1 and CDR2 are SGHDN and FVKESK. The CDR3 coding sequence is TGTGCCAGCAGCCAAGTTGGGGCGCGTCTCGGGGAGCAGTTCTTC. Protein product: CASSQVGARLGEQFF.

The J gene is TRBJ2-7, the V gene TRBV5-5, with D possibly matching TRBD2 (6 bases). In germline, CDR1 is SGHKS, CDR2 YYEKEE (reference sequence). V shed 4 bases and J shed 6 bases, with 14 bases lying between them. The CDR3 has 13 residues. The CDR3 bases are TGTGCCAGCAGCCTGACGGTCGGGAGCGAGCAGTACTTC. Residues: CASSLTVGSEQYF.

The gene calls are TRBV27 and TRBJ1-5; 8 nucleotides match TRBD1. The CDR3 contains 16 residues. The junction had 6 bases not matched to a gene; V was cut back by 5 bases and J by 0 bases. Germline lookup yields CDR1 MNHEY and CDR2 SMNVEV (reference sequence). For the CDR3, the DNA is TGTGCCAGCAGTCCCGGGACAGGTTATAGCAATCAGCCCCAGCATTTT. Its translation: CASSPGTGYSNQPQHF.

The chain uses TRBV7-2 and TRBJ2-7; no definite D call. The V end lost 1 base, the J end lost 0 bases, and 4 bases lay between the germline ends. The CDR3 contains 13 residues. Germline V gene lookup returns CDR1 SGHTA and CDR2 FQGNSA. The CDR3 DNA follows: TGTGCCAGCAGCTTAGAGAGCTCCTACGAGCAGTACTTC. Translating gives CASSLESSYEQYF.

V is TRBV5-1 and J is TRBJ2-4; 12 bases line up with TRBD1. The CDR3 has 16 amino acids. J was trimmed by 0 bases and V by 3 bases; bases with no gene match: 1. CDR1 SGHRS and CDR2 YFSETQ come from the germline V gene. The DNA of the CDR3 is TGCGCCAGCAGCTCGGGACAGGGGGCAGCCAAAAACATTCAGTACTTC. Amino acid sequence: CASSSGQGAAKNIQYF.

The rearrangement joins TRBV6-5 to TRBJ2-7; 8 nucleotides line up with TRBD2. Losses at the gene ends were 6 bases for V and 3 bases for J; bases not matched to a gene: 4. This CDR3 is 13 amino acids long. The germline V gene has CDR1 MNHEY and CDR2 SVGAGI. This chain's CDR3 is CASRREAGYEQYF. The DNA for the CDR3 is TGTGCCAGCAGGCGGGAGGCGGGCTACGAGCAGTACTTC.

The chain uses TRBV5-8 and TRBJ2-7, with D possibly matching TRBD2 (5 bases). The length of the CDR3 is 15 residues. Trimming took off 3 bases at V and 6 bases at J, with 19 bases between the two ends. The germline V gene encodes CDR1 SGHTS and CDR2 YDEGEE. In DNA form, the CDR3 reads TGTGCCAGCAGCTCTTGGTCGGGGTTACTGCTCGAGCAGTACTTC. It encodes CASSSWSGLLLEQYF.

This clone occurred a few times. The J gene is TRBJ1-5, the V gene TRBV4-1; D call uncertain. The CDR3 has 13 amino acids. With 1 base removed from V and 5 bases from J, the gap between germline ends came to 6 bases. The V gene's germline CDR1 is MGHRA and CDR2 YSYEKL. This chain's CDR3 is CASSQAEDQPQHF. The CDR3 DNA reads TGCGCCAGCAGCCAAGCAGAGGATCAGCCCCAGCATTTT.

The V gene is TRBV4-3, the J gene TRBJ1-2; D gene uncertain. The CDR3 sequence is 14 residues long. Germline CDR1 is LGHNA and CDR2 is YSLEER. V was pared by 1 base and J by 4 bases, with 10 bases between. CDR3 nucleotide sequence: TGCGCCAGCAGCCAAGCCCCCCCAGGCTATGGCTACACCTTC. Amino acid sequence: CASSQAPPGYGYTF.

This chain's CDR3 is CASSITGKGTGELFF. Here the CDR3 DNA reads TGTGCCAGTAGTATAACAGGGAAGGGGACCGGGGAGCTGTTTTTT. This chain joins TRBV19 and TRBJ2-2; possible D gene TRBD1, 6 bases. The CDR3 totals 15 residues. Trimming removed 2 bases at V and 5 bases at J, with 12 bases between. From germline, CDR1 is LNHDA and CDR2 SQIVND (reference sequence).

The V and J genes are TRBV6-5 and TRBJ1-6, with TRBD1 matching over 7 bases. This CDR3 is 14 amino acids long. Germline V CDR1 and CDR2: MNHEY, SVGAGI. J gave up 7 bases and V 6 bases, and 6 bases lay outside the gene matches. CDR3 in DNA: TGTGCCAGCAGCCAGACAGGGCCGAATTCACCCCTCCACTTT. Translating gives CASSQTGPNSPLHF.

This clone came up once. The rearrangement joins TRBV19 to TRBJ1-5; TRBD1 matches 10 bases. This CDR3 has 16 amino acids. Germline CDR1 reads LNHDA; CDR2 reads SQIVND (reference sequence). The trim removed 2 bases at V and 7 bases at J, leaving 8 bases unmatched. As DNA, the CDR3 is TGTGCCAGTAGTATACGACAGGGGGCCTCGGGACAGCCCCAGCATTTT. The encoded protein is CASSIRQGASGQPQHF. The full variable domain, rest sourced from reference TRBV19 and TRBJ1-5, is DGGITQSPKYLFRKEGQNVTLSCEQNLNHDAMYWYRQDPGQGLRLIYYSQIVNDFQKGDIAEGYSVSREKKESFPLTVTSAQKNPTAFYLCASSIRQGASGQPQHFGDGTRLSIL.

This sequence joins TRBV9 and TRBJ2-1, with TRBD1 identical over 12 bases. The junction had 11 bases not matched to a gene; V was cut back by 8 bases and J by 8 bases. The CDR3 is made up of 15 amino acids. Germline V gene data show CDR1 as SGDLS and CDR2 as YYNGEE. For the CDR3, the DNA is TGTGCCAGTAAGAGAGGGACAGGGGGCGCGGATGAGCAGTTCTTC. The encoded protein is CASKRGTGGADEQFF.

This chain uses TRBV6-5 with TRBJ2-4; D remains ambiguous. V dropped 6 bases and J dropped 8 bases, with 14 bases sitting between them. The CDR3 runs 13 residues. The germline V gene has CDR1 MNHEY and CDR2 SVGAGI. DNA of the CDR3: TGTGCCAGCAGAAAAGATAATGGAGACATTCAGTACTTC. Amino acids: CASRKDNGDIQYF.